Included here is one TCR beta chain sequence, with context. No antigen is known for it. Time point: week 5, during vaccination. In the vaccine, a single dose held 300 ug of the mutant IDH1 20-mer peptide, along with topical imiquimod. This CDR3 spans 18 amino acids. CDR1 is SGHVS and CDR2 is FQNEAQ in the germline V gene. V shed 5 bases and J shed 0 bases, with 22 bases lying between them. The assay was immunoSEQ multiplex PCR, and TCRdb's table has in-frame clones only and misses some. The sample holds roughly 40,000 clones, about 89% seen once. These data originate in a study of a mutant IDH1 vaccine in newly diagnosed glioma. Study as a whole: Vaccines were begun 4-6 weeks after radiotherapy alone, or with temozolomide cycles. Notes on the study in general: Pseudoprogression appeared unlinked to shifts in leading peripheral T cell clonotypes.

The chain has TRBV7-8 and TRBJ1-1; tentative D call: TRBD1 (5 bases). The sample consisted of PBMCs, taken from a glioma patient whose treatment included an IDH1 peptide vaccine. This sequence was found in a man between 45 and 60 years old with glioma. CDR3 region: CASSPRREGGVVNTEAFF. CDR3 in DNA: TGTGCCAGCAGCCCCAGGCGGGAGGGAGGGGTAGTGAACACTGAAGCTTTCTTT.